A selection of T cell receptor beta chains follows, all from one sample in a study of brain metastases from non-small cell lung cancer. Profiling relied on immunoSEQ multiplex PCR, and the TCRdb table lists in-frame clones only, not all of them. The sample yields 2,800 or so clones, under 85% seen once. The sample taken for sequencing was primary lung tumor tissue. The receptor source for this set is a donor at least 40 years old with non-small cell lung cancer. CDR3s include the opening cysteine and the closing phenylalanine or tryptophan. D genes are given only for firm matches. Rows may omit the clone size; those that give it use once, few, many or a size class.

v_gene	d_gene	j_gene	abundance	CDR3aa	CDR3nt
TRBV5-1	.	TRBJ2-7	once	CASSWSPYEQYF	TGCGCCAGCAGCTGGAGTCCCTACGAGCAGTACTTC
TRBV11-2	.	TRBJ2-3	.	CASSFAGLTDTQYF	TGTGCCAGCAGCTTTGCAGGGTTGACAGATACGCAGTATTTT
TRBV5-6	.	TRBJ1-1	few	CASSLPGLAAYTEAFF	TGTGCCAGCAGCCTACCAGGTCTTGCGGCGTACACTGAAGCTTTCTTT
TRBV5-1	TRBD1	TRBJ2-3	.	CASSPGQGGTDTQYF	TGCGCCAGCAGCCCCGGACAGGGCGGCACAGATACGCAGTATTTT
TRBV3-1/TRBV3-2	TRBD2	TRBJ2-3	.	CASSQGLAGGYTDTQYF	TGTGCCAGCAGCCAGGGACTAGCGGGGGGTTACACAGATACGCAGTATTTT
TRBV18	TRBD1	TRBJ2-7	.	CASSRDRENEQYF	TGTGCCAGCTCACGGGACAGGGAGAACGAGCAGTACTTC
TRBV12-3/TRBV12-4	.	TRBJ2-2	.	CASSSGPKGELFF	TGTGCCAGCAGTTCGGGCCCCAAAGGGGAGCTGTTTTTT
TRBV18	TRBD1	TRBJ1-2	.	CASSPGGQDGYTF	TGTGCCAGCTCACCGGGGGGACAGGATGGCTACACCTTC
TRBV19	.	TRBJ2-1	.	CASSKFRDTYNEQFF	TGTGCTAGTAGTAAGTTCCGGGACACCTACAATGAGCAGTTCTTC
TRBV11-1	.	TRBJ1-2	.	CASSSSPHYGYTF	TGTGCCAGCAGCTCGTCCCCTCACTATGGCTACACCTTC
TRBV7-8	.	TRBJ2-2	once	CASSPRDRGNTGELFF	TGTGCCAGCAGCCCCCGGGATAGAGGGAACACCGGGGAGCTGTTTTTT
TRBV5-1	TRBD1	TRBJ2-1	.	CASSLGDRGNNEQFF	TGCGCCAGCAGCTTGGGGGACAGGGGTAACAATGAGCAGTTCTTC
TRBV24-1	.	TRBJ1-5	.	CATHAGDSNQPQHF	TGTGCCACCCACGCGGGGGATAGCAATCAGCCCCAGCATTTT
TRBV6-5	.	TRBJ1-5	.	CASSNDRTYQPQHF	TGTGCCAGCAGTAACGACAGGACCTATCAGCCCCAGCATTTT
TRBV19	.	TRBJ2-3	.	CASSIDFPDRPDTQYF	TGTGCCAGTAGTATAGATTTCCCAGACCGCCCAGATACGCAGTATTTT
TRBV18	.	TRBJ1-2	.	CASSPPAGFYGYTF	TGTGCCAGCTCACCACCCGCAGGGTTCTATGGCTACACCTTC
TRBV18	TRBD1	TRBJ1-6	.	CASSPSRGRETPLHF	TGTGCCAGCTCACCAAGCAGGGGGCGCGAGACACCCCTCCACTTT
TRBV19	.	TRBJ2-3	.	CASSIGVTNTQYF	TGTGCCAGTAGTATAGGAGTCACAAATACGCAGTATTTT
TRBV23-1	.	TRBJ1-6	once	CAIKGHAKGSPLHF	TGCGCCATCAAGGGACATGCGAAGGGATCACCCCTCCACTTT
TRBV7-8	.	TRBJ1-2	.	CASSRTGNYGYTF	TGTGCCAGCAGCCGGACTGGTAACTATGGCTACACCTTC
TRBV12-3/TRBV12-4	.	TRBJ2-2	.	CASSLVSGELFF	TGTGCCAGCAGTTTGGTTTCCGGGGAGCTGTTTTTT
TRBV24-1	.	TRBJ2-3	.	CAASGWTGTDTQYF	TGTGCCGCTTCTGGATGGACAGGCACAGATACGCAGTATTTT
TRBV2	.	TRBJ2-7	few	CASSPLGTYEQYF	TGTGCCAGCAGTCCCCTGGGGACCTACGAGCAGTACTTC
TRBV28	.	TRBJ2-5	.	CASSPGDGETQYF	TGTGCCAGCAGTCCGGGGGATGGAGAGACCCAGTACTTC